Presented here are 7 T cell receptor beta chains from one specimen sequenced in a study of blood T cell repertoires in COVID-19. The protocol was immunoSEQ multiplex PCR, while the TCRdb copy is restricted to in-frame clones and leaves out a portion. The data contain about 310,000 clones, around 86% of them singletons. Input material: peripheral blood. These receptors were taken from a man aged 45-60 years with active or convalescent COVID-19.

This clone has a handful of counts. This chain links TRBV28 with TRBJ2-5; maybe TRBD1 (5 bases). The V end was cut by 6 bases, the J end by 4 bases, with 21 bases between. This CDR3 contains 16 residues. Germline CDR1 is MDHEN and CDR2 is SYDVKM. This CDR3 is CASRKANGARRETQYF. CDR3 coding DNA: TGTGCCAGCAGAAAGGCCAATGGGGCGCGTAGAGAGACCCAGTACTTC.

The CDR3 reads CASRHGSGTSNEQFF. In nucleotides, the CDR3 is TGTGCCAGCAGACATGGGTCCGGGACTAGCAATGAGCAGTTCTTC. The genes are TRBV27 and TRBJ2-1; 8 nucleotides align to TRBD2. CDR1 MNHEY and CDR2 SMNVEV come from the germline V gene (reference sequence). After removal of 6 bases from V and 6 bases from J, the junction contained 10 bases not matched to a gene. There are 15 residues in the CDR3.

The V and J genes are TRBV18 and TRBJ2-3; the D is unclear. The CDR3 covers 15 residues. The V gene's germline CDR1 is KGHSH and CDR2 LQKENI. V lost 1 base, J lost 2 bases, and 10 bases lay in between. The CDR3 sequence: CASSPRQSTTDTQYF. In nucleotides, the CDR3 is TGTGCCAGCTCACCACGGCAGTCAACCACAGATACGCAGTATTTT.

This clone came up many times. The rearrangement joins TRBV19 to TRBJ2-7, with D possibly being TRBD1 (5 bases). This CDR3 has 15 amino acids. V was trimmed by 3 bases and J by 4 bases, leaving 16 bases between them. Germline V gene data show CDR1 as LNHDA and CDR2 as SQIVND (reference sequence). DNA for the CDR3: TGTGCCAGTAGTATCGGCTACAGGCCCCGTTACGAGCAGTACTTC. Its protein is CASSIGYRPRYEQYF.

The CDR3: CASSLSIGAQETQYF. In DNA form, the CDR3 reads TGCGCCAGCAGTCTTTCCATAGGGGCCCAAGAGACCCAGTACTTC. The genes are TRBV5-1 and TRBJ2-5; D possibly corresponds to TRBD1 (5 bases). V was clipped by 5 bases and J by 1 base, with 15 bases between them. CDR1 is SGHRS, CDR2 YFSETQ, per germline. This CDR3 contains 15 residues. Full variable domain (outside the CDR3, taken from reference TRBV5-1 and TRBJ2-5): KAGVTQTPRYLIKTRGQQVTLSCSPISGHRSVSWYQQTPGQGLQFLFEYFSETQRNKGNFPGRFSGRQFSNSRSEMNVSTLELGDSALYLCASSLSIGAQETQYFGPGTRLLVL.

V is TRBV5-4 and J is TRBJ2-5; possible D gene TRBD2, 6 bases. The V gene lost 4 bases and the J gene lost 3 bases, with 13 bases spanning the gap. The germline V gene has CDR1 SGHNT and CDR2 YYREEE (reference sequence). This CDR3 spans 14 amino acids. The CDR3 sequence: CASSLRDFEETQYF. The CDR3 DNA sequence: TGTGCCAGCAGCCTTCGGGACTTCGAAGAGACCCAGTACTTC.

In the case of this clone: Other nucleotide sequences from this sample produce the same CDR3. This chain uses TRBV18 with TRBJ1-4, with a weak D call TRBD1 (5 bases). The CDR3 has 14 amino acids. Per the germline V gene, CDR1 is KGHSH and CDR2 is LQKENI. V lost 2 bases and J lost 5, with 9 bases in between. The CDR3 DNA reads TGTGCCAGCTCACCAAGGGGCGCAAATGAAAAACTGTTTTTT. Protein sequence: CASSPRGANEKLFF.